Listed below are T cell receptor beta chains from one sample, sequenced in a study of human T cells and chemical hapten exposure. One entry per CDR3 protein, called by TCRdb with MiXCR from the RACE reads. This sample carries 84,000 or so distinct CDR3 sequences, roughly a tenth of them seen once, and the ten largest clones take 2.5%. The source material was whole blood, sampled in connection with sensitization to the hapten diphenylcyclopropenone (DPC). The receptors were gathered from a woman aged 25-40 years with alopecia areata. Some clones in this sample may be carry-over from other donors' samples. CDR3s include the opening cysteine and the closing phenylalanine or tryptophan. Fields, in order: V gene, J gene, CDR3 protein.

>TRBV29-1|TRBJ1-5
CSVRLTGDQPQHF
>TRBV6-2/TRBV6-3|TRBJ2-3
CASSYLPGLAARDTQYF
>TRBV6-1|TRBJ1-6
CASSDLVWAAEDSPLHF
>TRBV7-2|TRBJ2-7
CACLAGNSYEQYF
>TRBV5-4|TRBJ1-2
CASSLGGFYGYTF
>TRBV28|TRBJ1-5
CASSIQTAPQHF
>TRBV19|TRBJ2-7
CASSPWTGGSHEQYF
>TRBV6-5|TRBJ2-4
CASSQQNIQYF
>TRBV2|TRBJ2-7
CASSEDGIRLRLEQYF
>TRBV20-1|TRBJ1-2
CSGQQGAHGYTF
>TRBV19|TRBJ2-6
CASSPPNGANVLTF
>TRBV11-3|TRBJ2-5
CASSPGLRETQYF
>TRBV20-1|TRBJ2-3
CSASFALAGAGDTQYF
>TRBV12-3/TRBV12-4|TRBJ2-5
CASSLTSGGLQETQYF
>TRBV10-3|TRBJ1-1
CAISESNRVLEAFF
>TRBV4-1|TRBJ2-1
CASSQEPYPGNEQFF
>TRBV20-1|TRBJ1-1
CSALQQGTAFF
>TRBV12-3/TRBV12-4|TRBJ1-1
CASSFPGRTEAFF
>TRBV20-1|TRBJ2-7
CSATGTGYEQYF
>TRBV6-1|TRBJ1-5
CASSAKPGTATNQPQHF
>TRBV10-3|TRBJ2-6
CAISELVRTGANVLTF
>TRBV18|TRBJ1-1
CASSLVMVMNTEAFF
>TRBV7-9|TRBJ1-5
CASSDTRRGNQPQHF
>TRBV5-1|TRBJ2-7
CASSLAGTSGRYEQYF
>TRBV20-1|TRBJ2-7
CSARSGSVYEQYF
>TRBV3-1|TRBJ2-5
CASSQVTETQYF
>TRBV7-9|TRBJ1-1
CASSLYRAGDTEAFF
>TRBV12-3/TRBV12-4|TRBJ2-7
CASRQGSYEQYF
>TRBV6-2/TRBV6-3|TRBJ1-4
CASNNRGLNEKLFF
>TRBV18|TRBJ2-5
CASSPSQETQYF
>TRBV7-3|TRBJ2-1
CASSPTSGGPLNEQFF
>TRBV7-9|TRBJ2-3
CASSLSSGATDTQYF
>TRBV7-9|TRBJ2-3
CASSLAGGGDTQYF
>TRBV7-2|TRBJ1-6
CASSLVSGLGSGSPLHF
>TRBV10-3|TRBJ2-1
CAIGTGDLNNEQFF
>TRBV29-1|TRBJ2-1
CSVRPSGRALYNEQFF
>TRBV4-3|TRBJ2-7
CASSQSIRSHEQYF
>TRBV28|TRBJ2-2
CASITGQGLTGELFF
>TRBV3-1|TRBJ2-1
CASSQPMASGGLFF
>TRBV10-3|TRBJ1-2
CAISDDYGYTF